Given below is one T cell receptor (beta chain) in context. Original methodology: Quantification of nucleated cells was approximated via reference gene primer amplification. The repertoire was sequenced with immunoSEQ multiplex PCR; TCRdb's copy has only in-frame clones and lacks some. V and J calls plus clone size are reproduced from that table; the DNA served to infer D and trimming. The sample carries about 150,000 clones, 70% to 90% recorded once. The sample belongs to a study of blood T cell repertoires in COVID-19. The wider study: Material from acute and convalescent COVID-19 was sourced from the United States, Italy and Spain. PBMCs, B-cell-depleted T cells, or T cells were the source of the cDNA or gDNA that made up the material.

While infection was still active, Seattle patients were enrolled and then followed longitudinally. The CDR3 is 15 amino acids. Germline V CDR1 and CDR2: SGHRS, YFSETQ. V was pared by 1 base and J by 6 bases, with 3 bases of the junction left unmatched. Specimen: peripheral blood. The TCR comes from a woman aged 55-70 years with COVID-19, enrolled during active disease. The chain has TRBV5-1 and TRBJ2-1; the match to TRBD2 covers 11 bases. This chain's CDR3 is CASSLTSGSSNEQFF. CDR3 sequence (DNA): TGCGCCAGCAGCTTGACTAGCGGGAGCTCCAATGAGCAGTTCTTC. The full variable domain, rest sourced from reference TRBV5-1 and TRBJ2-1, is KAGVTQTPRYLIKTRGQQVTLSCSPISGHRSVSWYQQTPGQGLQFLFEYFSETQRNKGNFPGRFSGRQFSNSRSEMNVSTLELGDSALYLCASSLTSGSSNEQFFGPGTRLTVL.